These 11 T cell receptor beta chains came from one sample sequenced in a study of blood T cell repertoires in COVID-19. The protocol was immunoSEQ multiplex PCR, while the TCRdb copy is restricted to in-frame clones and leaves out a portion. The data show fewer than 250,000 clones, with around four fifths seen just once and 5% to 7% held by the top ten. Specimen: peripheral blood. These receptors came from a woman in her sixties with active or convalescent COVID-19.

The V gene is TRBV19, the J gene TRBJ1-6; TRBD1 agrees at 8 bases. J was trimmed by 8 bases and V by 5 bases; bases with no gene match: 8. CDR1 is LNHDA and CDR2 is SQIVND in the germline V gene (reference sequence). There are 15 residues in the CDR3. In DNA, the CDR3 is TGTGCCAGTAGTGCCCGGACAGGGAGGTATTCACCCCTCCACTTT. This sequence encodes CASSARTGRYSPLHF.

This chain links TRBV6-5 with TRBJ1-2; the D is unclear. Deletions cut 11 bases from V and 0 bases from J, with 10 bases between. The CDR3 is made up of 12 amino acids. CDR1 and CDR2 (germline): MNHEY, SVGAGI. Written as DNA, the CDR3 is TGTGCCGCCCGGGGTTCTAACTATGGCTACACCTTC. Amino acids: CAARGSNYGYTF.

The rearrangement joins TRBV14 to TRBJ2-1; D remains ambiguous. V was pared by 3 bases and J by 6 bases, with 6 bases between. The CDR3 is made up of 12 amino acids. Germline lookup yields CDR1 SGHDN and CDR2 FVKESK. CDR3 DNA sequence: TGTGCCAGCAGCCATGCCGGCAATGAGCAGTTCTTC. Its translation is CASSHAGNEQFF.

V gene TRBV19 combines with J gene TRBJ2-2; D call uncertain. Per the germline V gene, CDR1 is LNHDA and CDR2 is SQIVND (reference sequence). The germline V and J ends were trimmed by 4 bases and 6 bases, with 6 bases remaining between them. This CDR3 contains 12 residues. CDR3 bases: TGTGCCAGTAGTAATCTTCCCGGGGAGCTGTTTTTT. Translation: CASSNLPGELFF.

This clone showed up just once. This chain joins TRBV29-1 and TRBJ2-1, with D possibly matching TRBD1 (6 bases). The CDR3 has 15 amino acids. V dropped 4 bases and J dropped 0 bases, with 13 bases sitting between them. Germline lookup yields CDR1 SQVTM and CDR2 ANQGSEA. This CDR3 reads CSVVRGTSSYNEQFF. For the CDR3, the DNA is TGCAGCGTTGTCAGGGGAACCAGCTCCTACAATGAGCAGTTCTTC.

This sequence joins TRBV11-2 and TRBJ1-1, with D possibly being TRBD1 (5 bases). V gave up 2 bases and J gave up 0 bases, with 10 bases separating them. Germline V gives CDR1 SGHAT, CDR2 FQNNGV. The CDR3 spans 15 residues. CDR3 sequence reads: CASSLNTGLNTEAFF. For the CDR3, the DNA is TGTGCCAGCAGCTTAAATACAGGTTTGAACACTGAAGCTTTCTTT.

As to this clone: The same CDR3 also results from other DNA sequences found in this sample. This chain uses TRBV18 with TRBJ2-1; a possible D gene is TRBD1 (5 bases). Germline values: CDR1 KGHSH, CDR2 LQKENI. This CDR3 comprises 12 residues. V dropped 3 bases and J dropped 8 bases, with 8 bases sitting between them. The CDR3 nucleotides read TGTGCCAGCTCACCTGACAGATATGAGCAGTTCTTC. This translates into CASSPDRYEQFF.

The chain links TRBV5-1 to TRBJ2-3; 9 nucleotides match TRBD1. Germline values: CDR1 SGHRS, CDR2 YFSETQ. Trimming removed 3 bases from V and 0 bases from J; junction bases left unmatched: 14. This CDR3 is 19 amino acids long. The CDR3 bases are TGCGCCAGCAGCTCCCTGGCGGGACAGGGAATGGCAAGCACAGATACGCAGTATTTT. Its translation: CASSSLAGQGMASTDTQYF.

The CDR3 spells CAISLLAGERETQYF. Written as DNA, the CDR3 is TGTGCCATCAGCCTGCTAGCGGGAGAACGAGAGACCCAGTACTTC. The chain couples TRBV10-3 to TRBJ2-5, with 10 positions matching TRBD2. The length of the CDR3 is 15 residues. Per the germline V gene, CDR1 is ENHRY and CDR2 is SYGVKD. V was clipped by 6 bases and J by 4 bases; unmatched bases: 8.

In this sample, this clone turned up once. This chain uses TRBV5-1 with TRBJ2-1, with 8 positions matching TRBD2. The V gene's germline CDR1 is SGHRS and CDR2 YFSETQ. The CDR3 contains 13 residues. Germline trimming cut 7 bases from V and 9 bases from J; bases unmatched to any gene: 9. CDR3 region: CASFLESGGEQFF. In nucleotides, the CDR3 is TGCGCCAGCTTCCTCGAGAGCGGGGGTGAGCAGTTCTTC.

The chain combines TRBV18 with TRBJ1-2; 9 nucleotides align to TRBD1. V shed 1 base, J shed 2 bases, and the junction held 5 bases outside the gene matches. Germline-derived CDR1 and CDR2 are KGHSH and LQKENI. The CDR3 totals 16 residues. The CDR3 loop reads CASSPRAGTGNYGYTF. As DNA, the CDR3 is TGTGCCAGCTCACCACGGGCCGGGACAGGGAACTATGGCTACACCTTC. The whole variable domain, remainder taken from reference TRBV18 and TRBJ1-2, is NAGVMQNPRHLVRRRGQEARLRCSPMKGHSHVYWYRQLPEEGLKFMVYLQKENIIDESGMPKERFSAEFPKEGPSILRIQQVVRGDSAAYFCASSPRAGTGNYGYTFGSGTRLTVV.